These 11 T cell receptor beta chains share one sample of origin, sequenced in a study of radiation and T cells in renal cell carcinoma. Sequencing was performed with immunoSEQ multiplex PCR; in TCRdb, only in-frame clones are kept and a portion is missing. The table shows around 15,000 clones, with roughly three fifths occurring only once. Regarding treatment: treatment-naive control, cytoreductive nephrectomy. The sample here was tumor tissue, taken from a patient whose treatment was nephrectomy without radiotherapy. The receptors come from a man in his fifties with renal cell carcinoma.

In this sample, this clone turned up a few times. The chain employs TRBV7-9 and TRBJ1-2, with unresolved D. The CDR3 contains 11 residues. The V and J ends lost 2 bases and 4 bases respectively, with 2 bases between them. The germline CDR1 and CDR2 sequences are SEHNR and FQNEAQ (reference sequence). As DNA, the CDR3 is TGTGCCAGCAGCTTAATCTATGGCTACACCTTC. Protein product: CASSLIYGYTF.

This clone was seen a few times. CDR3 loop: CASSPSDYTDTQYF. In DNA, the CDR3 is TGTGCCAGCAGCCCTTCGGACTACACAGATACGCAGTATTTT. This chain uses TRBV9 with TRBJ2-3; D perhaps matches TRBD2 (6 bases). The CDR3 is 14 amino acids. V was trimmed by 4 bases and J by 2 bases, leaving 11 bases between them. Germline values: CDR1 SGDLS, CDR2 YYNGEE.

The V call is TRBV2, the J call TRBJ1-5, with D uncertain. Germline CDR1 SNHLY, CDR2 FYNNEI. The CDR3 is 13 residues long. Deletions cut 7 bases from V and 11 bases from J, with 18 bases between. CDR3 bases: TGTGCCAGCAAAGAAACAGTTTCAGTGGCCCAGCATTTT. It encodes CASKETVSVAQHF.

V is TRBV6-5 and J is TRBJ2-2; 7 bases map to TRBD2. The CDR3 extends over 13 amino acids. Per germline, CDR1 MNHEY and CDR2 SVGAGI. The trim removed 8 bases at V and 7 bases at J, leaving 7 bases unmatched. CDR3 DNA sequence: TGTGCCAGCTGGGGGACGGGAGGCGGGGAGCTGTTTTTT. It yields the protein CASWGTGGGELFF.

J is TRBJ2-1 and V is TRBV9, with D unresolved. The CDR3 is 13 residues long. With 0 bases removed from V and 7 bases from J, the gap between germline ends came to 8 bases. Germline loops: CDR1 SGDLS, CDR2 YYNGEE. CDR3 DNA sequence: TGTGCCAGCAGCGTAGGGCAGATAAATGAGCAGTTCTTC. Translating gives CASSVGQINEQFF.

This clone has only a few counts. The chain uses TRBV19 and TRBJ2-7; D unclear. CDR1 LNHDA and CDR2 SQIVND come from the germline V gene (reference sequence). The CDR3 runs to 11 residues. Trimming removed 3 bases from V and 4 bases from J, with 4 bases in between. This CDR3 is CASSMGYEQYF. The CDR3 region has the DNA TGTGCCAGTAGTATGGGGTACGAGCAGTACTTC.

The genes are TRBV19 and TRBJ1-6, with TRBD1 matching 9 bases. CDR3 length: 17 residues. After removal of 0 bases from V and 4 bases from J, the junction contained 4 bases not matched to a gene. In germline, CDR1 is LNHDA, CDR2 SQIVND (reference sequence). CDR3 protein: CASSIEPGQGYNSPLHF. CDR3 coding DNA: TGTGCCAGTAGTATAGAACCGGGACAGGGATATAATTCACCCCTCCACTTT.

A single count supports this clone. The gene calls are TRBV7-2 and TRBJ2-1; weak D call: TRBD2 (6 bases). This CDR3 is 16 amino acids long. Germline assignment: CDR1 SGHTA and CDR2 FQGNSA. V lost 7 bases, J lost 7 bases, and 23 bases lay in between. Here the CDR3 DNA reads TGTGCCAGCATCCTTGCTTATTCGCGGGGATTGAATGAGCAGTTCTTC. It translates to CASILAYSRGLNEQFF.

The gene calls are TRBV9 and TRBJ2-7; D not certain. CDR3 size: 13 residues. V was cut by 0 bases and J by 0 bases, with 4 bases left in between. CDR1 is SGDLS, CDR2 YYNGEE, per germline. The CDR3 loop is CASSVDSSYEQYF. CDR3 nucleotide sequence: TGTGCCAGCAGCGTAGACAGCTCCTACGAGCAGTACTTC.

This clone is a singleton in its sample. In nucleotides, the CDR3 is TGTGCCAGCAGCCTTGAAAGGGGCACTGAAGCTTTCTTT. Residues: CASSLERGTEAFF. The chain recombines TRBV11-1 with TRBJ1-1; tentative D call: TRBD1 (5 bases). The V and J ends lost 5 bases and 4 bases respectively, with 11 bases between them. The CDR3 has 13 residues. Germline CDR1 SGHAT, CDR2 FQDESV (reference sequence).

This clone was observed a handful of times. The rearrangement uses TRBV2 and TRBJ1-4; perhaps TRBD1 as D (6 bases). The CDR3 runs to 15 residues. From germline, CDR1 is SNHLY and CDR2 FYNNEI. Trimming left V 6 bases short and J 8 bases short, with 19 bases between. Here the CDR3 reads CASRVLTGREEKLFF. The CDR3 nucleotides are TGTGCCAGCAGGGTACTGACAGGTCGTGAAGAAAAACTGTTTTTT.